This T cell receptor (beta chain) appears in the sequencing data of a study of cytomegalovirus exposure and HLA in healthy donors. General study findings and limits: Follow-up analysis seemed to connect common viral pathogens with several of the most significant clusters identified.

Germline CDR1 reads SNHLY; CDR2 reads FYNNEI. Between the trimmed V and J ends, which lost 9 bases and 8 bases, there was a span of 13 bases. This CDR3 contains 11 residues. As concerns this clone: As yet, its antigen is unknown.

Vbeta (60) and Jbeta (13) primers were used in the PCR. Source study methods: An analysis that came later counted 70 million to 100 million unique TCR beta chains, approximately 10 million shared. The protocol was immunoSEQ multiplex PCR, while the TCRdb copy is restricted to in-frame clones and leaves out a portion. The V and J calls and clone size come from that table; D and trimming were worked out from the DNA. This repertoire shows nearly 200,000 clones, roughly four fifths found once; its top ten account for around 2.2%. The specimen was PBMCs. This sequence joins TRBV2 and TRBJ1-2; D not certain. This TCR came from a woman under 40 in good health and CMV-seropositive. CDR3 nucleotide sequence: TGTGCCAGGAAGAACCCGAGCGGCTACACCTTC. This codes for CARKNPSGYTF.